This T cell receptor beta chain was identified in a study of cytomegalovirus exposure and HLA in healthy donors. Study-level information: An analysis done earlier identified almost 120 million unique TCR beta sequences from about 180 million T cells.

When sampled, the donors appeared nominally healthy, though they likely had unrecorded immune exposures. Points on this clone: Its antigen is currently unknown.

It was with 60 Vbeta and 13 Jbeta primers that the PCR ran. Produced via immunoSEQ multiplex PCR; TCRdb's table is partial and in-frame only. The sample has around 150,000 clones; 72% are singletons. Whole-study results and caveats: The number of N-insertions in an Asian-associated ancestry cluster was reportedly below the 666-donor mean in a later analysis.

This CDR3 contains 14 residues. V dropped 4 bases and J dropped 3 bases, with 12 bases sitting between them. From germline, CDR1 is ENHRY and CDR2 SYGVKD. This TCR was sampled from a man in his forties in good health and CMV-seronegative. Specimen: PBMCs. The chain is built from TRBV10-3 and TRBJ1-1; tentative D call: TRBD1 (6 bases). The CDR3 DNA reads TGTGCCATCAGTGTCGGGGAGGGGGACACTGAAGCTTTCTTT. Protein product: CAISVGEGDTEAFF.